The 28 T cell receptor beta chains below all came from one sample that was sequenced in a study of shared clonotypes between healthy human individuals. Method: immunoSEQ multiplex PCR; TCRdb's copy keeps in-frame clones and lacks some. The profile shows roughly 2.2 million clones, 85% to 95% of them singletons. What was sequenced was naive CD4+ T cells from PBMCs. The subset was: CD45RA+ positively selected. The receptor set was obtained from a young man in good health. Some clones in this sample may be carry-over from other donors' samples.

The DNA of the CDR3 is TGTGCCAGCAGCTTCTATTCGGGGATGAACACTGAAGCTTTCTTT. As protein: CASSFYSGMNTEAFF. The chain combines TRBV5-6 with TRBJ1-1, with unresolved D. The CDR3 spans 15 residues. CDR1 is SGHDT, CDR2 YYEEEE, per germline. Trimming left V 2 bases short and J 0 bases short, with 11 bases between. Looking up the rest from reference TRBV5-6 and TRBJ1-1 gives the full variable domain: DAGVTQSPTHLIKTRGQQVTLRCSPKSGHDTVSWYQQALGQGPQFIFQYYEEEERQRGNFPDRFSGHQFPNYSSELNVNALLLGDSALYLCASSFYSGMNTEAFFGQGTRLTVV.

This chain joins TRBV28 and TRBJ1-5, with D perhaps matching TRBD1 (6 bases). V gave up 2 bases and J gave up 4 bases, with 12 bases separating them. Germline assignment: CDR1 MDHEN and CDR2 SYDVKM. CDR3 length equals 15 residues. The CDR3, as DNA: TGTGCCAGCAGTTTACTCGCAGGGGAAAATCAGCCCCAGCATTTT. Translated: CASSLLAGENQPQHF.

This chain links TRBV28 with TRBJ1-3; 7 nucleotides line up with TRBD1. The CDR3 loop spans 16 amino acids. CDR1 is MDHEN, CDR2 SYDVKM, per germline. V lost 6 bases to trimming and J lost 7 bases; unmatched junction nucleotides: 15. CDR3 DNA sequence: TGTGCCAGCAGGACCCGAGACAGGGCATCCCATAACACCATATATTTT. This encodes CASRTRDRASHNTIYF.

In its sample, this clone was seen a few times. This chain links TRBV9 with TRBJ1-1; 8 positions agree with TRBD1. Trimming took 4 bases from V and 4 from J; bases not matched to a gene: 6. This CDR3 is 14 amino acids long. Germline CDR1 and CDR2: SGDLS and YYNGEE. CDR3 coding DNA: TGTGCCAGCAGCAAACGACAGGGGTCCACTGAAGCTTTCTTT. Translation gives CASSKRQGSTEAFF.

This CDR3 reads CASSKARSHSGANVLTF. The CDR3 nucleotides read TGTGCCAGCAGCAAAGCACGGAGCCACTCTGGGGCCAACGTCCTGACTTTC. The V and J genes are TRBV21-1 and TRBJ2-6; the D segment call TRBD2 is taken from the table without a DNA check. TRBV21-1 represents a pseudogene. CDR3 length: 17 amino acids.

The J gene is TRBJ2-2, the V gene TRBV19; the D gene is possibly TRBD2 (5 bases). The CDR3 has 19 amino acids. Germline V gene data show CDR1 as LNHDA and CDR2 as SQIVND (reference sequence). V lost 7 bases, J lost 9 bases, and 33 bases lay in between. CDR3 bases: TGTGCCAGTATCCCCAAGACCGAGCCGAATCCAGGAGGCCCACGGGAGCTGTTTTTT. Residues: CASIPKTEPNPGGPRELFF.

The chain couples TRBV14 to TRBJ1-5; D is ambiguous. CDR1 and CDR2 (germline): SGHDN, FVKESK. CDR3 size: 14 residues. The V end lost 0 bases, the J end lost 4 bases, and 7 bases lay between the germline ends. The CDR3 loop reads CASSQEVGNQPQHF. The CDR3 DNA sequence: TGTGCCAGCAGCCAAGAGGTGGGGAATCAGCCCCAGCATTTT.

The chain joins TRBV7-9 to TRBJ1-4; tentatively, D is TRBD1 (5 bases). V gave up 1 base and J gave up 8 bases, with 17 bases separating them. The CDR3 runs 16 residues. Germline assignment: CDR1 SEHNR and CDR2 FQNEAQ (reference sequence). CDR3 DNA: TGTGCCAGCAGCTTAGGGACGGGACCGGGGCGGGAAAAACTGTTTTTT. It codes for CASSLGTGPGREKLFF.

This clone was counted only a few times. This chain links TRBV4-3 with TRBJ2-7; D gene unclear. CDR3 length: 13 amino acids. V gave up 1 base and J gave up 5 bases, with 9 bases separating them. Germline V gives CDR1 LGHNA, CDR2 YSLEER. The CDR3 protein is CASSQAPRDEQYF. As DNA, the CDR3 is TGCGCCAGCAGCCAAGCCCCTAGGGACGAGCAGTACTTC.

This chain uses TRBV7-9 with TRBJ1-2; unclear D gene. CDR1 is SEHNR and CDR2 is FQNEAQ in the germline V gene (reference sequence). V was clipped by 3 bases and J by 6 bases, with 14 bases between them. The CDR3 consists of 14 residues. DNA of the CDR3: TGTGCCAGCAGCTTTAGAGGGCAGAGGCATGGCTACACCTTC. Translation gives CASSFRGQRHGYTF. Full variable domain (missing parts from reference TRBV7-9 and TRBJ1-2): DTGVSQNPRHKITKRGQNVTFRCDPISEHNRLYWYRQTLGQGPEFLTYFQNEAQLEKSRLLSDRFSAERPKGSFSTLEIQRTEQGDSAMYLCASSFRGQRHGYTFGSGTRLTVV.

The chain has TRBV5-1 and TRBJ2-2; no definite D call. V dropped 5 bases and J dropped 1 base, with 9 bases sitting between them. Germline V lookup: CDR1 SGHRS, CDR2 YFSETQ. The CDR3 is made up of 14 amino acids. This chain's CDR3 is CASSSPGNTGELFF. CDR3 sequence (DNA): TGCGCCAGCAGTAGCCCTGGGAACACCGGGGAGCTGTTTTTT.

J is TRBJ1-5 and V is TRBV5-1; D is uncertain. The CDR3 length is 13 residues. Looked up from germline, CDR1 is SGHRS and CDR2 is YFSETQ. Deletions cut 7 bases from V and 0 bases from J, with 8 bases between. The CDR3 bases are TGCGCCAGCGCGTTAAATAGCAATCAGCCCCAGCATTTT. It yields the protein CASALNSNQPQHF. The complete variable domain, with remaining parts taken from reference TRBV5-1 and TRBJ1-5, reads KAGVTQTPRYLIKTRGQQVTLSCSPISGHRSVSWYQQTPGQGLQFLFEYFSETQRNKGNFPGRFSGRQFSNSRSEMNVSTLELGDSALYLCASALNSNQPQHFGDGTRLSIL.

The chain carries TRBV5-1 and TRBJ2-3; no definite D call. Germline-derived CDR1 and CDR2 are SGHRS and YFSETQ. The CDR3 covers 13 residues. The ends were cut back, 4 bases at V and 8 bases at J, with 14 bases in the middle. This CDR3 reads CASSLSAFSTQYF. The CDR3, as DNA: TGCGCCAGCAGCCTCTCCGCTTTTTCTACGCAGTATTTT.

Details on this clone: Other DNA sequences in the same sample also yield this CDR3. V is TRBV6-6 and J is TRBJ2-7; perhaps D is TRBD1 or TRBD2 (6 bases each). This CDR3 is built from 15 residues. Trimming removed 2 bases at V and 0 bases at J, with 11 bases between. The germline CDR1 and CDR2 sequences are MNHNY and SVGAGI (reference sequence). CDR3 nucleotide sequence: TGTGCCAGCAGTTACGGGGGGCTTAGCTCCTACGAGCAGTACTTC. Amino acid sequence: CASSYGGLSSYEQYF.

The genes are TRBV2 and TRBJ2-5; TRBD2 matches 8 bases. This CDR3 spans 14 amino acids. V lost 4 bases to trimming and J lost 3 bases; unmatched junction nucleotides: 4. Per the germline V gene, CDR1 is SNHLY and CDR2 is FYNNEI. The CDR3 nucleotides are TGTGCCAGCAGTGTAGGAGCGGGGGAAGAGACCCAGTACTTC. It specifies CASSVGAGEETQYF.

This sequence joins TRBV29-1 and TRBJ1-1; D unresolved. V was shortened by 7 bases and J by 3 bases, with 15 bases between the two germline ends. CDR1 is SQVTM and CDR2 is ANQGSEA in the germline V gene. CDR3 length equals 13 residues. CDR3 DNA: TGCAGCGCGCTAGGAGGCCGGTACACTGAAGCTTTCTTT. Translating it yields CSALGGRYTEAFF.

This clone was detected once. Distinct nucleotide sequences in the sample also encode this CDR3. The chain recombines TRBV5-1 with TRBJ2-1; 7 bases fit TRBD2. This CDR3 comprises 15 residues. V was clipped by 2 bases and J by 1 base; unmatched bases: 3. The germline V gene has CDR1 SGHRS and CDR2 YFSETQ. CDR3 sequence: CASSFGGRSYNEQFF. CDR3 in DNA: TGCGCCAGCAGCTTCGGCGGGAGATCCTACAATGAGCAGTTCTTC. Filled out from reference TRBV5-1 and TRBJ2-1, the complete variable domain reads KAGVTQTPRYLIKTRGQQVTLSCSPISGHRSVSWYQQTPGQGLQFLFEYFSETQRNKGNFPGRFSGRQFSNSRSEMNVSTLELGDSALYLCASSFGGRSYNEQFFGPGTRLTVL.

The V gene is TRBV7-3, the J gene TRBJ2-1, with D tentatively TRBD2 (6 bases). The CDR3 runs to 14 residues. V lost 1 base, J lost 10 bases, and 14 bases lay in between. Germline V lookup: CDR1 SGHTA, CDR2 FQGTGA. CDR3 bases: TGTGCCAGCAGCTTAAGAGGGGCGGGGTGGGAGCAGTTCTTC. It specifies CASSLRGAGWEQFF.

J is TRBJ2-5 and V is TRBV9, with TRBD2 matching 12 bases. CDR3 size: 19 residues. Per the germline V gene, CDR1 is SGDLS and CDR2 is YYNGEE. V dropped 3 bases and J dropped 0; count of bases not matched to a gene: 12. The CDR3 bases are TGTGCCAGCAGCGCCGGTAGGACTAGCGGGATTACGTACCAAGAGACCCAGTACTTC. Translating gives CASSAGRTSGITYQETQYF.

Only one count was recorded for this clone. In nucleotides, the CDR3 is TGTGCCAGCAGCGTCGCCAGGACTAGCGGGATGGATACGCAGTATTTT. It encodes CASSVARTSGMDTQYF. The chain joins TRBV9 to TRBJ2-3, with 12 bases matching TRBD2. The germline gives CDR1 SGDLS, CDR2 YYNGEE. V gave up 2 bases and J gave up 6 bases; unmatched junction bases: 7. The CDR3 runs to 16 residues.

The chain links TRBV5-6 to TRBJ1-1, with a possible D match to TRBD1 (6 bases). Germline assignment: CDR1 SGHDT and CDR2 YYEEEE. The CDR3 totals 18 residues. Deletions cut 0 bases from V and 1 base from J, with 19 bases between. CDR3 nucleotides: TGTGCCAGCAGCTTGGGTTGGAGGGGGGCAGACCAGAACACTGAAGCTTTCTTT. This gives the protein CASSLGWRGADQNTEAFF. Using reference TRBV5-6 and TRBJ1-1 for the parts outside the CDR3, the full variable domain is DAGVTQSPTHLIKTRGQQVTLRCSPKSGHDTVSWYQQALGQGPQFIFQYYEEEERQRGNFPDRFSGHQFPNYSSELNVNALLLGDSALYLCASSLGWRGADQNTEAFFGQGTRLTVV.

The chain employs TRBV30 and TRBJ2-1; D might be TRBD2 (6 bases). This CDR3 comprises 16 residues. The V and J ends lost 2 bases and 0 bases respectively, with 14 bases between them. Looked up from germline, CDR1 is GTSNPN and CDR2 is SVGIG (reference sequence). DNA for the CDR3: TGTGCCTGGAGTAAGAGGGCGGGGTACTCCTACAATGAGCAGTTCTTC. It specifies CAWSKRAGYSYNEQFF.

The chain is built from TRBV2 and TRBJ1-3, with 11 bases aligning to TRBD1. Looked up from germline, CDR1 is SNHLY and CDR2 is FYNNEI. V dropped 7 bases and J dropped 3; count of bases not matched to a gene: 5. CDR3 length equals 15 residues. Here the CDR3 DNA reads TGTGCCAGCACTCAGGACAGGGGGCATGGAAACACCATATATTTT. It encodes CASTQDRGHGNTIYF.

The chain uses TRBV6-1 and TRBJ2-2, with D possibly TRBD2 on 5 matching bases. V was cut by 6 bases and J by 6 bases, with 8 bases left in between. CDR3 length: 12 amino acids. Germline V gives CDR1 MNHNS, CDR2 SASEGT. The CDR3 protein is CASREVAGELFF. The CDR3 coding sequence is TGTGCCAGCAGGGAGGTGGCCGGGGAGCTGTTTTTT.

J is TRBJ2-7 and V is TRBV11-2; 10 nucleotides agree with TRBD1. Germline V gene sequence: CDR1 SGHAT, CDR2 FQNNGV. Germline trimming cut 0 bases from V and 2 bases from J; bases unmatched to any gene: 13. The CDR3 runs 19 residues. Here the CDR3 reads CASSLDSSTGGHQPYEQYF. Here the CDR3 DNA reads TGTGCCAGCAGCTTAGATTCCTCGACAGGGGGCCACCAACCCTACGAGCAGTACTTC. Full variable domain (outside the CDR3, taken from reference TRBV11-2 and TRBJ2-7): EAGVAQSPRYKIIEKRQSVAFWCNPISGHATLYWYQQILGQGPKLLIQFQNNGVVDDSQLPKDRFSAERLKGVDSTLKIQPAKLEDSAVYLCASSLDSSTGGHQPYEQYFGPGTRLTVT.

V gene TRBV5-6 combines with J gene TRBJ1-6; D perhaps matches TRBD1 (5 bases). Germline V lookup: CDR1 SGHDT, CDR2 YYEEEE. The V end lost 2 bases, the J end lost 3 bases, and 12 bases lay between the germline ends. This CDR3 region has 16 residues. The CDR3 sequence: CASSFDSRFYNSPLHF. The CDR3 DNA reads TGTGCCAGCAGCTTTGACAGTCGATTCTATAATTCACCCCTCCACTTT. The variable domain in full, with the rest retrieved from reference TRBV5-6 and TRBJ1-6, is DAGVTQSPTHLIKTRGQQVTLRCSPKSGHDTVSWYQQALGQGPQFIFQYYEEEERQRGNFPDRFSGHQFPNYSSELNVNALLLGDSALYLCASSFDSRFYNSPLHFGNGTRLTVT.

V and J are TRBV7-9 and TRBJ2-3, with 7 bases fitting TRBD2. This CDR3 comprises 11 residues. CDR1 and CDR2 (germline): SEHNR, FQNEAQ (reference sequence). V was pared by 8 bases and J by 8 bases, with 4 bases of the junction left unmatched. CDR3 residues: CASEPGGTQYF. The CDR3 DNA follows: TGTGCCAGCGAGCCGGGGGGTACGCAGTATTTT.

The CDR3 DNA reads TGTGCCAGCAGCGTAGGAGGGGACTTTGAAGCTTTCTTT. It yields the protein CASSVGGDFEAFF. The chain couples TRBV9 to TRBJ1-1; tentatively, D is TRBD1 (5 bases). CDR1 is SGDLS and CDR2 is YYNGEE in the germline V gene. V lost 0 bases and J 7 bases, leaving 10 bases between the germline ends. The CDR3 sequence is 13 residues long.